Sequencing of this T cell receptor (beta chain) was carried out in a study of blood T cell repertoires in COVID-19. Study at large: From the United States, Italy and Spain came samples of acute and convalescent COVID-19. Sources were T cells, B-cell-depleted T cells, or PBMCs; the material itself was cDNA or gDNA.

How the authors handled the data: Estimation of nucleated cell counts was performed using reference gene primer amplification. Sequenced by immunoSEQ multiplex PCR; TCRdb stores in-frame clones only, minus some. That table gives V, J and clone size, and the DNA gave D and trimming. The profile covers 45,000 to 55,000 clones, with roughly three quarters appearing a single time and 15% taken by the ten largest. Worth noting for this clone: One junction end does not reproduce the germline sequence, and a read error may be involved.

The CDR3 runs 15 residues. CDR1 MGHRA and CDR2 YSYEKL come from the germline V gene. The sequenced sample was peripheral blood. This sequence was found in a human donor with active or convalescent COVID-19. The donor label of this sample is uncertain. The chain joins TRBV4-1 to TRBJ2-2; 8 bases map to TRBD2. The CDR3 sequence is CPSSLSGGGPGELFF. CDR3 sequence (DNA): TGCCCCAGCAGCCTGTCCGGGGGGGGGCCCGGGGAGCTGTTTTTT.